This T cell receptor beta chain was captured by sequencing in a study of cytomegalovirus exposure and HLA in healthy donors. It was with 60 Vbeta and 13 Jbeta primers that the PCR ran. The protocol was immunoSEQ multiplex PCR, while the TCRdb copy is restricted to in-frame clones and leaves out a portion. The repertoire includes around 99,000 clones, roughly 72% of them detected once, and 7.8% sits in the top ten. The CDR3 extends over 17 amino acids. Trimming removed 1 base at V and 0 bases at J, with 10 bases between. The germline V gene encodes CDR1 LNHDA and CDR2 SQIVND (reference sequence). The study, taken as a whole, reports: Versus the approximately 720-donor mean, an Asian-associated ancestry cluster reportedly showed fewer N-insertions in a later analysis. A later analysis showed TCR association rates differing by HLA locus, peaking at DRB1 and lowest at HLA-C.

To note about this clone: Its antigen is unknown.

This rearrangement joins TRBV19 to TRBJ1-6; unclear D gene. The receptor was isolated from a man aged 25 to 45 in good health and CMV-seronegative. Source material: PBMCs. DNA of the CDR3: TGTGCCAGTAGTATAGCCCAGAGGAGCTCCTATAATTCACCCCTCCACTTT. Amino acid sequence: CASSIAQRSSYNSPLHF.